This is a list of T cell receptor beta chains from one sample in a study of cytomegalovirus exposure and HLA in healthy donors. This table comes from immunoSEQ multiplex PCR, and its TCRdb copy is limited to in-frame clones, with some not included. Of about 240,000 clones listed, 70% to 90% were seen once; the top ten hold roughly 0.24%. Sequenced sample: PBMCs. The receptors here all came from a girl aged 2 to 9 in good health and CMV-seronegative. Each CDR3 is given with its conserved first and last residue. Clone size appears in some rows only: once, few, many, or a class for an expanded clone.

abundance | v_gene | CDR3aa
. | TRBV19 | CASSSGLAAYYEQYF
. | TRBV14 | CASSQVYSRTGELFF
. | TRBV7-6 | CASSLEGYGGETQYF
. | TRBV6-5 | CASSYSDSLSPLHF
. | TRBV11-2 | CASSLGPGTGEKLFF
. | TRBV7-9 | CASSLRKGQYYGYTF
. | TRBV4-2 | CASSHSGGDLTYEQYF
. | TRBV14 | CASSPSTGSNTEAFF
. | TRBV5-4 | CASSLAGLAGVGSDTQYF
. | TRBV29-1 | CSVQGGEQYF
. | TRBV5-1 | CASSLGDSGYGYTF
. | TRBV5-1 | CASSLAIEGADTQYF
. | TRBV5-1 | CASSLRAGVGPEQYF
. | TRBV18 | CASSQDRDQPQHF
. | TRBV6-4 | CASSGPSGKRSVNEQFF
. | TRBV7-9 | CASSFFTSIADTQYF
. | TRBV2 | CASSAFGQGGDTQYF
. | TRBV7-8 | CASSAIALAPEQFF
. | TRBV5-4 | CASSSSTGELFF
few | TRBV30 | CAWSVRGRGTQYF
few | TRBV7-2 | CASSLVGQGGNEQFF
. | TRBV18 | CASSPRGGVMATTEKLFF
. | TRBV5-4 | CASSLFSGLTYEQYF
. | TRBV28 | CASSPRRRTEAFF
few | TRBV6-1 | CASSAGVTEAFF
. | TRBV30 | CAWSVVPKTRSVPIYNSPLHF
. | TRBV30 | CAWEGQANTGELFF
. | TRBV11-2 | CASSSDRGYEKLFF
. | TRBV9 | CASSGQGSLSGYTF
. | TRBV19 | CASTGGGYTF
few | TRBV10-2 | CASSESSLAGAYEQYF
. | TRBV4-1 | CASSFGLAGAHQETQYF
. | TRBV11-2 | CASSLDVGSGTLNTQYF
. | TRBV30 | CAWNRQGGNQPQHF
. | TRBV7-3 | CASSLDGDSSREQFF
few | TRBV5-6 | CASSFGLAINNEQFF
. | TRBV19 | CASSIRDRGPSTGELFF
. | TRBV7-9 | CASSPGQGKVADEQYF
once | TRBV19 | CASSQTRDRYVGANVLTF
. | TRBV11-1 | CASSLEAGQEAFF
. | TRBV4-1 | CASSQDLASDRGKVQPQHF
. | TRBV14 | CASSPGLSTDTQYF
. | TRBV9 | CASSDGLAGVNEQFF
. | TRBV29-1 | CSVVNRVYMDYGYTF
. | TRBV19 | CASSMAAGRTDTQYF
. | TRBV6-5 | CASSYARGSEQYF
. | TRBV7-8 | CASSLDRGNNQPQHF
. | TRBV11-2 | CASSLGGSPSYEQYF
. | TRBV6-1 | CASTPRDRGYEQYF
. | TRBV18 | CASSAGGGSYEQYF
. | TRBV30 | CAWNPELLNEKLFF
. | TRBV27 | CASSWGGGLTDTQYF